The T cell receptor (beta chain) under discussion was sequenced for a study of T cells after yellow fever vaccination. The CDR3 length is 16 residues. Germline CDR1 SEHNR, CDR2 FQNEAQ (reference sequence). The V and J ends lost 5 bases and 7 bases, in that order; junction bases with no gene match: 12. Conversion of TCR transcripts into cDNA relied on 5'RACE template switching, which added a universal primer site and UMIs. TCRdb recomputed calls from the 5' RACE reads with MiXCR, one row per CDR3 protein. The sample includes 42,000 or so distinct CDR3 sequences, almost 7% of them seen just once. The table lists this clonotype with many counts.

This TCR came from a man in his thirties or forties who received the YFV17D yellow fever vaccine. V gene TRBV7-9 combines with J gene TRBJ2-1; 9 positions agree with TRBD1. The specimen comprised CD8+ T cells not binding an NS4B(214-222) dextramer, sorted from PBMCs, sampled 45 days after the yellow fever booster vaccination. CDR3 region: CASSPGQGNRMNEQFF. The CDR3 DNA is TGTGCCAGCAGCCCCGGACAGGGGAACCGAATGAATGAGCAGTTCTTC.